This T cell receptor (beta chain) appears in the sequencing data of a study of blood T cells in healthy people across ages. Overall study context: Per two T cells, about one barcoded beta molecule was captured through template switching. General study results and limits: Donor CMV status was unknown, possibly confounding expanded clonotype changes.

This clonotype was seen a handful of times. Its antigen is not identified. The length of the CDR3 is 13 residues. The authors ran a second PCR of about 7 to 11 cycles using a sample-barcoded 5' primer and a J-beta primer mix. All samples yielded 3 million or more CDR3-containing paired-end reads. MiXCR was run by TCRdb on the 5' RACE reads, yielding one entry per CDR3 protein. This sample has approximately 800,000 distinct CDR3 sequences; around 24% occur once, and the top ten carry around 3%. Collection of approximately 9.3 milliliters of peripheral blood was performed for each donor. The same sample was also used in a study of T cells of mothers and their children.

The sequenced material came from blood. The rearrangement uses TRBV12-3 or TRBV12-4 and TRBJ2-5; no definite D call. The J call may be faulty, since TRBJ2-1 better matches the DNA end. The source is a boy younger than 18 in good health. The CDR3 protein is CASSFGPRNEQFF. The CDR3 coding sequence is TGTGCCAGCAGTTTTGGACCTCGGAATGAGCAGTTCTTC.